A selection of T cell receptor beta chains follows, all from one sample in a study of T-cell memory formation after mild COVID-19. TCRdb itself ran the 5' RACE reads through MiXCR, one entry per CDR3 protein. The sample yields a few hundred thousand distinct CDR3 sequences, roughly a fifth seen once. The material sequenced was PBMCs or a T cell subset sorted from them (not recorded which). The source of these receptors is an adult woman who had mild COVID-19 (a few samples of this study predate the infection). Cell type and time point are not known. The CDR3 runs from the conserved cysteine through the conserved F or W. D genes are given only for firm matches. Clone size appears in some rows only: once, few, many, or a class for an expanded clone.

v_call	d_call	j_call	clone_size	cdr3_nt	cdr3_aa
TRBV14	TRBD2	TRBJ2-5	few	TGTGCCAGCCAGCGGGACGTGCAAGAGACCCAGTACTTC	CASQRDVQETQYF
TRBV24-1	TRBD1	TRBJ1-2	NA	TGTGCCACCAGTGATTCAACCGGGACAGCCAACTATGGCTACACCTTC	CATSDSTGTANYGYTF
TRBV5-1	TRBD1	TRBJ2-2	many	TGCGCCAGCAGCTTAGGACAGGTTCATGATGAGCTGTTTTTT	CASSLGQVHDELFF
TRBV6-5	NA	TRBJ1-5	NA	TGTGCCAGCAGTTACCTTCGGGTCCCACTTAGATATAGCAATCAGCCCCAGCATTTT	CASSYLRVPLRYSNQPQHF
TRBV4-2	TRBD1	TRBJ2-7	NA	TGTGCCAGCAGCCACAAGATTGACGACAGGGGATCCTCCTACGAGCAGTACTTC	CASSHKIDDRGSSYEQYF
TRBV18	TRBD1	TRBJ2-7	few	TGTGCCAGCTCAACCGACAGGGATCTCTACGAGCAGTACTTC	CASSTDRDLYEQYF
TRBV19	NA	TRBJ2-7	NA	TGTGCCAGTAGTGACTACTACGAGCAGTACTTC	CASSDYYEQYF
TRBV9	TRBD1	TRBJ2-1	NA	TGTGCCAGCGGGACAGGGGATAACAATGAGCAGTTCTTC	CASGTGDNNEQFF
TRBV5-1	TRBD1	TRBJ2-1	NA	TGCGCCAGCAGCGCGACAGGGCAGGTCAATGAGCAGTTCTTC	CASSATGQVNEQFF
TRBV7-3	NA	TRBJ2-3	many	TGTGCCAGCAGCTTAAGTGGGGGGCGAACAGATACGCAGTATTTT	CASSLSGGRTDTQYF
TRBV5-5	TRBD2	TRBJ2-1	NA	TGTGCCAGCAGCTTGGCCGGTCGGGCGGGGGTATCCTACAATGAGCAGTTCTTC	CASSLAGRAGVSYNEQFF
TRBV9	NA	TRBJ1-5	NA	TGTGCCAGCAGCGGAGACCAGAATCAGCCCCAGCATTTT	CASSGDQNQPQHF
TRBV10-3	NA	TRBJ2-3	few	TGTGCCATCGGAGGCGGAGTCGACGATACGCAGTATTTT	CAIGGGVDDTQYF
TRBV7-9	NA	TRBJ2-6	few	TGTGCCAGCAGCTTAGCACCCGGCGGCTCTGGGGCCAACGTCCTGACTTTC	CASSLAPGGSGANVLTF
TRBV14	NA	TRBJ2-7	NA	TGTGCCAGCAGCCAAGCCGGACAGACCTACGAGCAGTACTTC	CASSQAGQTYEQYF
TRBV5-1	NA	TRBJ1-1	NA	TGCGCCAGCAGCTTTTACCAGGAGACTGAAGCTTTCTTT	CASSFYQETEAFF
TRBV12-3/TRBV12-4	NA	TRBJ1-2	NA	TGTGCCAGCAGCCGGCGACCTGCCTACGGCTACACCTTC	CASSRRPAYGYTF
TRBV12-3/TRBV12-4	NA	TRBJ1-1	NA	TGTGCCAGCAGTCCCATCTATCAGGGAGCATTTGAAGCTTTCTTT	CASSPIYQGAFEAFF
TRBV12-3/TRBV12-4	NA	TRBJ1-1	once	TGTGCCAGCATCCGGTTGAAAGGGTTGGGTAGGGCTTTCTTT	CASIRLKGLGRAFF
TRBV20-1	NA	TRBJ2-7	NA	TGCAGTGCCTGTCGAGGCGGGGATTACTACGAGCAGTACTTC	CSACRGGDYYEQYF
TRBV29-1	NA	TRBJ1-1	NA	TGCAGCGTTGAAAGGGGTTATGAAGCTTTCTTT	CSVERGYEAFF
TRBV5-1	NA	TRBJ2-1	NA	TGCGCCAGCAGCACGGACAACTACAATGAGCAGTTCTTC	CASSTDNYNEQFF
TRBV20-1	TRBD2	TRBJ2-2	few	TGCAGTGCTAAGATTAGCGGGAGGAATACCGGGGAGCTGTTTTTT	CSAKISGRNTGELFF
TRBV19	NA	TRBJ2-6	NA	TGTGCCAGTAGTATAGGGTTTCGGGGCTCTGGGGCCAACGTCCTGACTTTC	CASSIGFRGSGANVLTF
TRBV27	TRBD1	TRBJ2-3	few	TGTGCCAGCAGCCCACGACAGGGCAGGATCGATACGCAGTATTTT	CASSPRQGRIDTQYF
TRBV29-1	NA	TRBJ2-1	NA	TGCAGCGCCGGGACACCCTACAATGAGCAGTTCTTC	CSAGTPYNEQFF
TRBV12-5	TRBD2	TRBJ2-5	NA	TGTGCTAGTTCGGAAGCGGGATGGTACCAAGAGACCCAGTACTTC	CASSEAGWYQETQYF
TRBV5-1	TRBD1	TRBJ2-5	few	TGCGCCAGCAGCGAGGGGACAGAAGAGACCCAGTACTTC	CASSEGTEETQYF
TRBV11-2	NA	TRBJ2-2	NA	TGTGCCAGCAGCATGGGTCCAAACACCGGGGAGCTGTTTTTT	CASSMGPNTGELFF
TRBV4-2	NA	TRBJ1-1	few	TGTGCCAGCAGCCAAGAGTGGACCTCCGGGACTGAAGTTTTCTTT	CASSQEWTSGTEVFF
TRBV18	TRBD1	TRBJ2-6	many	TGTGCCAGCTCACTTCGGACAGGAGCTCTCTCTGGGGCCAACGTCCTGACTTTC	CASSLRTGALSGANVLTF
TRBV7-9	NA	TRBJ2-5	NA	TGTGCCAGCAGCACCCACGGACGGACGGGGGAGACCCAGTACTTC	CASSTHGRTGETQYF
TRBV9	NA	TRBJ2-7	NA	TGTGCCAGCAGCGTAGCTACGGGGAGCTCCTACGAGCAGTACTTC	CASSVATGSSYEQYF
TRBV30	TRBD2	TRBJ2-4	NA	TGTGCCTGGAAGGCTAGCGGGGGAAAAAACATTCAGTACTTC	CAWKASGGKNIQYF
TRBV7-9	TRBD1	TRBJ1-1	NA	TGTGCCAGCAGCTTGGCGGGACAGCACACTGAAGCTTTCTTT	CASSLAGQHTEAFF
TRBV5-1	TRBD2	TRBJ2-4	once	TGCGACAGCAGCTCTACGGGCTCGGGAGGGACCAAAAACATTCAGTACTTC	CDSSSTGSGGTKNIQYF
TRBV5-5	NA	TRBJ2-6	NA	TGTGCCAGCAGCTTGGAGTGGGCCAACGTCCTGACTTTC	CASSLEWANVLTF
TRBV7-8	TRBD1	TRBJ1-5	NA	TGTGCCAGCAGCTTAGTAGGGGGCGATCAGCCCCAGCATTTT	CASSLVGGDQPQHF
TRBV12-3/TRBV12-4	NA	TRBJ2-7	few	TGTGCCAGCAGCTACAAGGGCGAGCAGTACTTC	CASSYKGEQYF
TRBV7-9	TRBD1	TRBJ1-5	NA	TGTGCCAGCAGCTTTCAGACAGGGAGAAGGGAGCATCAGCCCCAGCATTTT	CASSFQTGRREHQPQHF
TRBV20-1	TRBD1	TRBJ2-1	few	TGCAGCGCCTCAAAAACGGGACAGGGGGTTCATGAGCAGTTCTTC	CSASKTGQGVHEQFF
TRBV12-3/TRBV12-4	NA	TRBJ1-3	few	TGTGCCAGCAGTTCAACTGGAAACACCATATATTTT	CASSSTGNTIYF
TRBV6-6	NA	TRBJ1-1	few	TGTGCCAGCAGTGCGCCCACGGCTAGGAACACTGAAGCTTTCTTT	CASSAPTARNTEAFF
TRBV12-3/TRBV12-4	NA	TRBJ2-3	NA	TGTGCCAGCAGCAACAGGGAAGGGACAGATACGCAGTATTTT	CASSNREGTDTQYF
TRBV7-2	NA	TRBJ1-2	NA	TGTGCCAGCAGTCTGGGGCTTCGGGGGTCGGACTATGGCTACACCTTC	CASSLGLRGSDYGYTF
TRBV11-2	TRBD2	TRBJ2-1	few	TGTGCCAGCAGCCATAACAGCGGGAGCGGCAATGAGCAGTTCTTC	CASSHNSGSGNEQFF